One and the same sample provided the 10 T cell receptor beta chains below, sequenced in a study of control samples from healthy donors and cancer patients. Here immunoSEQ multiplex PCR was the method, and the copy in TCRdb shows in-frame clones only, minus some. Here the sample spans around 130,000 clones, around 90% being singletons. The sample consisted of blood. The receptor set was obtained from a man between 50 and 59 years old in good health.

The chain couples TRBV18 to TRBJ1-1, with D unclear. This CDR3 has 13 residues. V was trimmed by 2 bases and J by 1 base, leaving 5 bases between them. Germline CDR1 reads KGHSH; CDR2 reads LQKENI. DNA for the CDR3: TGTGCCAGCTCACCATTGGAGAACACTGAAGCTTTCTTT. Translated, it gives CASSPLENTEAFF.

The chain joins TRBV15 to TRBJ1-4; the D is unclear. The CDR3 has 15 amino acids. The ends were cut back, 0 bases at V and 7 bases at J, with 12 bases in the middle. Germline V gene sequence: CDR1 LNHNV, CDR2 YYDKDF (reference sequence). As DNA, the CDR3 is TGTGCCACCAGCAGAGAGGGTCTCCGGGGTGAAAAACTGTTTTTT. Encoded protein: CATSREGLRGEKLFF.

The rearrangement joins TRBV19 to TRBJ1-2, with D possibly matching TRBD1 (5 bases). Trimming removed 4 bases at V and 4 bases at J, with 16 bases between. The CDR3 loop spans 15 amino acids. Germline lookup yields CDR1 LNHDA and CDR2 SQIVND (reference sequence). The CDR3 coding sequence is TGTGCCAGTAGTACATCGGGCCAGGGCGCCTATGGCTACACCTTC. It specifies CASSTSGQGAYGYTF.

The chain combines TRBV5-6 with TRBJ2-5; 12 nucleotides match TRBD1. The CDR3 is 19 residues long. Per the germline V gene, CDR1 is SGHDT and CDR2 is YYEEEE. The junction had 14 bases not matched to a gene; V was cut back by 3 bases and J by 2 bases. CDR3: CASSWGTGGFNLGQETQYF. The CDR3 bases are TGTGCCAGCAGCTGGGGGACAGGGGGCTTCAACCTCGGTCAAGAGACCCAGTACTTC.

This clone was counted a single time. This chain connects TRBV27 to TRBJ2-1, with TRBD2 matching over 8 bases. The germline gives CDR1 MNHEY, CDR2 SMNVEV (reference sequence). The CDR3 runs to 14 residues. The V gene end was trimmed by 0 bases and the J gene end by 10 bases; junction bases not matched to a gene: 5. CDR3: CASSLSGGGREQFF. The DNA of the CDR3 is TGTGCCAGCAGTTTATCCGGGGGCGGGAGGGAGCAGTTCTTC.

CDR3 in amino acids: CAISGQSRADTQYF. The CDR3 DNA reads as TGTGCCATCAGTGGGCAGTCCCGGGCAGATACGCAGTATTTT. This rearrangement joins TRBV10-3 to TRBJ2-3; D not certain. Trimming took off 4 bases at V and 4 bases at J, with 12 bases between the two ends. Germline CDR1 is ENHRY and CDR2 is SYGVKD. The CDR3 is 14 residues long.

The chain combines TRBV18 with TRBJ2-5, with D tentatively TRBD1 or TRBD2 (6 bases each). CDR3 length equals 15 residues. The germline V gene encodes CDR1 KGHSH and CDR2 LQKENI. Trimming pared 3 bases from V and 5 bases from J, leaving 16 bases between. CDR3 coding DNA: TGTGCCAGCTCACCCTCACAGGGAGGAGGGGAGACCCAGTACTTC. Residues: CASSPSQGGGETQYF. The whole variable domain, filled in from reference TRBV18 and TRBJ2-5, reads NAGVMQNPRHLVRRRGQEARLRCSPMKGHSHVYWYRQLPEEGLKFMVYLQKENIIDESGMPKERFSAEFPKEGPSILRIQQVVRGDSAAYFCASSPSQGGGETQYFGPGTRLLVL.

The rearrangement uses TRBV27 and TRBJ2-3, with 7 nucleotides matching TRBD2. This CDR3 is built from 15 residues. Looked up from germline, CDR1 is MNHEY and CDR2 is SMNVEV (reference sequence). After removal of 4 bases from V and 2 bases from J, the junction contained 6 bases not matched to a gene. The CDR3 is CASSSPAGSTDTQYF. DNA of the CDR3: TGTGCCAGCAGTTCGCCAGCGGGGTCCACAGATACGCAGTATTTT.

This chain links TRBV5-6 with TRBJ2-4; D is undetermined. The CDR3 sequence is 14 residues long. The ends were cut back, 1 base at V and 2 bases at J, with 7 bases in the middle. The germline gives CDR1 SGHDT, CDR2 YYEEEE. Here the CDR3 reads CASSLMETKNIQYF. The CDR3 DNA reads TGTGCCAGCAGCTTGATGGAAACCAAAAACATTCAGTACTTC.

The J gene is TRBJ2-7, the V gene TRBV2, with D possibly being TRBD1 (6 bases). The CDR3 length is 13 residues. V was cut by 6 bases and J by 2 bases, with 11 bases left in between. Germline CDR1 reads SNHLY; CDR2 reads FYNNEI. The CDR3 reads CASRGPGAYEQYF. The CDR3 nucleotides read TGTGCCAGCAGAGGACCAGGGGCCTACGAGCAGTACTTC.